This T cell receptor (beta chain) was documented in a study of blood T cell repertoires in COVID-19. The germline V gene encodes CDR1 LNHDA and CDR2 SQIVND (reference sequence). Trimming cost V 0 bases and J 13 bases, with 12 bases left between them. CDR3 length equals 13 residues. Cohort 3 donors counted as recovered after two negative PCRs, clearance, or resolved symptoms. The data were produced by immunoSEQ multiplex PCR, yet TCRdb's version contains in-frame clones alone and is incomplete. Of approximately 130,000 clones in the sample, around nine tenths were seen once. The receptor was derived from a woman in her fifties or sixties who had recovered from COVID-19. The sequenced sample consisted of PBMCs or T cells enriched from blood (not recorded which). This sequence joins TRBV19 and TRBJ2-2; D is possibly TRBD1 (5 bases). The DNA for the CDR3 is TGTGCCAGTAGTATAGAAAGGGCAGGGCGGCTGTTTTTT. It is translated as CASSIERAGRLFF.